What follows describes a single TCR beta chain. The record originates from a study of T cell changes during pregnancy in multiple sclerosis. This table comes from immunoSEQ multiplex PCR, and its TCRdb copy is limited to in-frame clones, with some not included. The sample gives some 23,000 clones, approximately 86% of which show up once; 10% to 15% is in the top ten. The CDR3 runs to 13 residues. CDR1 is SGDLS and CDR2 is YYNGEE in the germline V gene. Between the trimmed V and J ends, which lost 3 bases and 1 base, there was a span of 6 bases. This sample comprised CD8+ T cells from peripheral blood mononuclear cells, obtained in the first trimester of pregnancy. The chain uses TRBV9 and TRBJ2-3; maybe TRBD2 (5 bases). This sequence was found in a female donor in good health, enrolled as a control in a pregnancy study. CDR3 sequence (DNA): TGTGCCAGCAGCGCCGGGGGCACAGATACGCAGTATTTT. This translates into CASSAGGTDTQYF.